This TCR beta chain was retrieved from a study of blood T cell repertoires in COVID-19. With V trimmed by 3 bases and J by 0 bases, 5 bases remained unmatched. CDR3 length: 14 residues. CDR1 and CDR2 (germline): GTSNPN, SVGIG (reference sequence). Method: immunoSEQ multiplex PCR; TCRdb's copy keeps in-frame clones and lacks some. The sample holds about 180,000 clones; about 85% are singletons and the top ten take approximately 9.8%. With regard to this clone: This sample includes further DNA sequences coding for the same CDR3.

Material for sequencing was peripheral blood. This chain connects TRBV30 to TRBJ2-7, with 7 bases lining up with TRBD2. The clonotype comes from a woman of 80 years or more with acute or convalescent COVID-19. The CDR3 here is CAWSGGGSSYEQYF. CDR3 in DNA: TGTGCCTGGAGCGGAGGCGGGAGCTCCTACGAGCAGTACTTC.